Presented here are 29 T cell receptor beta chains from one specimen sequenced in a study of identical twins. TCRdb re-analysed the 5' RACE reads in MiXCR, keeping a single row per CDR3 protein. The sample has roughly 720,000 distinct CDR3 sequences, 15% to 20% seen once. The same specimen was also included in a second study, on T cells expressing NK-cell markers.

The sequenced sample consisted of PBMCs. All receptors derive from a woman aged 18-35 years in good health.

This clonotype has ten or more counts. The V call is TRBV2, the J call TRBJ2-2; tentatively, D is TRBD2 (6 bases). V shed 6 bases and J shed 3 bases, with 14 bases lying between them. There are 15 residues in the CDR3. Germline V lookup: CDR1 SNHLY, CDR2 FYNNEI. In DNA form, the CDR3 reads TGTGCCAGCAGCCTGGGACTCCAGGACACCGGGGAGCTGTTTTTT. Protein: CASSLGLQDTGELFF.

The V and J genes are TRBV4-2 and TRBJ2-1; D unclear. Germline lookup yields CDR1 LGHNA and CDR2 YNFKEQ. Trimming left V 1 base short and J 3 bases short, with 10 bases between. This CDR3 comprises 15 residues. CDR3 in amino acids: CASSQGVVSYNEQFF. The CDR3 coding sequence is TGTGCCAGCAGCCAAGGGGTAGTTAGCTACAATGAGCAGTTCTTC.

This chain uses TRBV20-1 with TRBJ1-3; the D gene is possibly TRBD1 (6 bases). Looked up from germline, CDR1 is DFQATT and CDR2 is SNEGSKA (reference sequence). This CDR3 is built from 14 residues. The V end was cut by 3 bases, the J end by 7 bases, with 16 bases between. In nucleotides, the CDR3 is TGCAGTGCTAGGCGGGGGGGCGTGGTCAACACCATATATTTT. Residues: CSARRGGVVNTIYF.

V and J are TRBV6-1 and TRBJ2-7; D gene unclear. V dropped 6 bases and J dropped 1 base, with 13 bases sitting between them. CDR1 and CDR2 (germline): MNHNS, SASEGT. The CDR3 is 14 residues long. CDR3 bases: TGTGCCAGCAGACAACACCCAGGATCCTACGAGCAGTACTTC. Protein product: CASRQHPGSYEQYF.

This clonotype was seen only a few times. V is TRBV4-3 and J is TRBJ2-1; 10 nucleotides align to TRBD2. Losses at the gene ends were 2 bases for V and 7 bases for J; bases not matched to a gene: 8. This CDR3 has 16 amino acids. Per the germline V gene, CDR1 is LGHNA and CDR2 is YSLEER. The CDR3 DNA follows: TGCGCCAGCAGCCAATCTAGCGGGAGTAGAGGGAATGAGCAGTTCTTC. It codes for CASSQSSGSRGNEQFF.

The J gene is TRBJ2-2, the V gene TRBV24-1, with 7 nucleotides matching TRBD1. Germline V gives CDR1 KGHDR, CDR2 SFDVKD. V lost 4 bases to trimming and J lost 5 bases; unmatched junction nucleotides: 12. The CDR3 totals 17 residues. DNA of the CDR3: TGTGCCACCAGTGAGTCGACAGGGATCCCGGGTACCGGGGAGCTGTTTTTT. This gives the protein CATSESTGIPGTGELFF.

This clonotype has only a few counts. CDR3 DNA: TGTGCCAGCAGCCAATTCCGGGATTCCATCAATGAGCAGTTCTTC. This translates into CASSQFRDSINEQFF. The V gene is TRBV3-1, the J gene TRBJ2-1; tentative D call: TRBD2 (5 bases). This CDR3 has 15 residues. The V end was cut by 2 bases, the J end by 6 bases, with 14 bases between. CDR1 and CDR2 (germline): LGHDT, YNNKEL (reference sequence).

V usage is TRBV2 and J usage is TRBJ2-3, with 8 positions matching TRBD2. Per the germline V gene, CDR1 is SNHLY and CDR2 is FYNNEI. V shed 5 bases, J shed 6 bases, and the junction held 10 bases outside the gene matches. This CDR3 region has 15 residues. The CDR3 is CASSPPGTSSDTQYF. CDR3 in DNA: TGTGCCAGCAGTCCCCCCGGGACTAGTTCGGATACGCAGTATTTT.

The CDR3 coding sequence is TGTGCCAGCAGCGGACTAGCGGGTGGAACCTACGAGCAGTACTTC. Its protein is CASSGLAGGTYEQYF. J is TRBJ2-7 and V is TRBV6-1, with TRBD2 matching over 11 bases. The CDR3 length is 15 residues. From germline, CDR1 is MNHNS and CDR2 SASEGT. J was trimmed by 2 bases and V by 6 bases; bases with no gene match: 6.

V and J are TRBV12-3 or TRBV12-4 and TRBJ2-1; D might be TRBD1 (6 bases). The CDR3 is 12 residues long. Trimming removed 10 bases from V and 8 bases from J, with 15 bases in between. The CDR3 protein is CAIGTWSYEQFF. The CDR3 nucleotides are TGTGCCATCGGGACATGGAGTTATGAGCAGTTCTTC.

The CDR3 spells CASRRAGGKDTQYF. The CDR3 bases are TGTGCCAGCAGACGAGCGGGGGGCAAAGATACGCAGTATTTT. The V and J genes are TRBV14 and TRBJ2-3, with 9 bases aligning to TRBD2. This CDR3 comprises 14 residues. V lost 6 bases to trimming and J lost 5 bases; unmatched junction nucleotides: 6. Germline V gene data show CDR1 as SGHDN and CDR2 as FVKESK.

This clonotype came up a few times. V and J are TRBV19 and TRBJ2-7; D is unclear. The CDR3 sequence is 15 residues long. Trimming shortened V by 1 base and J by 0 bases, and 10 bases separated the two germline ends. Germline V gene lookup returns CDR1 LNHDA and CDR2 SQIVND (reference sequence). CDR3 in amino acids: CASSIAASASYEQYF. CDR3 DNA sequence: TGTGCCAGTAGTATAGCCGCCAGTGCCTCCTACGAGCAGTACTTC. Full variable domain (missing parts from reference TRBV19 and TRBJ2-7): DGGITQSPKYLFRKEGQNVTLSCEQNLNHDAMYWYRQDPGQGLRLIYYSQIVNDFQKGDIAEGYSVSREKKESFPLTVTSAQKNPTAFYLCASSIAASASYEQYFGPGTRLTVT.

The rearrangement joins TRBV4-3 to TRBJ2-2; D unclear. Trimming left V 0 bases short and J 7 bases short, with 9 bases between. Germline assignment: CDR1 LGHNA and CDR2 YSLEER. The CDR3 contains 14 residues. Written as DNA, the CDR3 is TGCGCCAGCAGCCAAGAAGACTGGGGCGGGGAGCTGTTTTTT. It translates to CASSQEDWGGELFF.

The CDR3 DNA follows: TGTGCCAGCAGCTCAACAGGGGGCAGGGCCGGGGAGCTGTTTTTT. Protein product: CASSSTGGRAGELFF. This sequence joins TRBV7-2 and TRBJ2-2; 9 positions match TRBD1. CDR3 length: 15 amino acids. The V segment lost 4 bases and the J segment 6 bases; nucleotides outside the gene matches: 6. In germline, CDR1 is SGHTA, CDR2 FQGNSA.

This clonotype was observed a handful of times. The chain combines TRBV30 with TRBJ2-2; 8 bases align to TRBD1. With 5 bases clipped from V and 5 bases from J, the junction kept 13 bases outside the gene matches. The CDR3 is made up of 16 amino acids. CDR1 and CDR2 (germline): GTSNPN, SVGIG (reference sequence). The CDR3 nucleotides read TGTGCCTGGGACCGTGGACAGGGAGTTGGTACCGGGGAGCTGTTTTTT. Amino acids: CAWDRGQGVGTGELFF. Variable domain in full (rest from reference TRBV30 and TRBJ2-2): SQTIHQWPATLVQPVGSPLSLECTVEGTSNPNLYWYRQAAGRGLQLLFYSVGIGQISSEVPQNLSASRPQDRQFILSSKKLLLSDSGFYLCAWDRGQGVGTGELFFGEGSRLTVL.

The sample holds many counts of this clonotype. The CDR3 protein is CSAQTSVTYEQYF. CDR3 DNA sequence: TGCAGTGCCCAAACTAGCGTTACCTACGAGCAGTACTTC. The chain is built from TRBV20-1 and TRBJ2-7, with 7 bases identical to TRBD2. Germline V CDR1 and CDR2: DFQATT, SNEGSKA (reference sequence). The V and J ends lost 6 bases and 2 bases, in that order; junction bases with no gene match: 7. The CDR3 is made up of 13 amino acids.

This clonotype was detected a few times. The chain is built from TRBV7-9 and TRBJ2-1; the D is unclear. This CDR3 is built from 13 residues. The germline V and J ends were trimmed by 11 bases and 0 bases, with 11 bases remaining between them. From germline, CDR1 is SEHNR and CDR2 FQNEAQ (reference sequence). CDR3 nucleotides: TGTGCCGAGACCTTTAGCTCCTACAATGAGCAGTTCTTC. Its protein is CAETFSSYNEQFF.

This clonotype was seen only a few times. V gene TRBV7-2 combines with J gene TRBJ1-2; D unclear. Germline V CDR1 and CDR2: SGHTA, FQGNSA. The CDR3 sequence is 14 residues long. Trimming left V 5 bases short and J 4 bases short, with 14 bases between. This CDR3 is CASSRGAAIYGYTF. The CDR3 region has the DNA TGTGCCAGCAGCCGAGGAGCAGCGATCTATGGCTACACCTTC.

This clonotype has a single count. V usage is TRBV20-1 and J usage is TRBJ2-5; D remains ambiguous. CDR1 and CDR2 (germline): DFQATT, SNEGSKA (reference sequence). The CDR3 length is 14 residues. Trimming cost V 1 base and J 7 bases, with 16 bases left between them. The chain's CDR3 is CSARGWDTTGTQYF. For the CDR3, the DNA is TGCAGTGCTAGAGGTTGGGATACCACGGGGACCCAGTACTTC.

The chain recombines TRBV20-1 with TRBJ2-1; no definite D call. Germline-derived CDR1 and CDR2 are DFQATT and SNEGSKA (reference sequence). This CDR3 spans 11 amino acids. V lost 1 base, J lost 9 bases, and 7 bases lay in between. The CDR3 nucleotides read TGCAGTGCTAGAGGGGTACGTGAGCAGTTCTTC. Translation: CSARGVREQFF.

This clonotype was observed a few times. The chain has TRBV20-1 and TRBJ2-7; 10 nucleotides line up with TRBD2. The CDR3 consists of 15 residues. Trimming cost V 0 bases and J 7 bases; bases outside gene matches: 9. CDR1 is DFQATT, CDR2 SNEGSKA, per germline (reference sequence). The CDR3 coding sequence is TGCAGTGCTAGAGATCACACTAGCGGGGCGGAGGAGCAGTACTTC. Translated: CSARDHTSGAEEQYF.

This clonotype was detected only a few times. This chain joins TRBV20-1 and TRBJ2-3, with D hard to call. CDR1 DFQATT and CDR2 SNEGSKA come from the germline V gene (reference sequence). The CDR3 is 9 amino acids. The CDR3 DNA sequence: TGCAGGGTTCAAGATACGCAGTATTTT. Its protein is CRVQDTQYF.

This clonotype has more than one count but fewer than ten. The CDR3 protein is CASSLGVSSGARSSYNEQFF. The DNA for the CDR3 is TGCGCCAGCAGCTTGGGCGTTAGTAGCGGGGCCCGATCTTCCTACAATGAGCAGTTCTTC. The chain joins TRBV5-1 to TRBJ2-1; the match to TRBD2 covers 8 bases. The J segment lost 1 base and the V segment lost 0 bases, leaving 15 bases of the junction unmatched. Germline values: CDR1 SGHRS, CDR2 YFSETQ. CDR3 length equals 20 residues.

This chain uses TRBV20-1 with TRBJ1-1, with 7 bases identical to TRBD1. The CDR3 contains 11 residues. V gave up 6 bases and J gave up 7 bases; unmatched junction bases: 5. Germline CDR1 and CDR2: DFQATT and SNEGSKA (reference sequence). CDR3 residues: CSAYAGGEAFF. CDR3 in DNA: TGCAGTGCCTATGCAGGGGGTGAAGCTTTCTTT.

This clonotype has just a few counts. This sequence joins TRBV12-3 or TRBV12-4 and TRBJ2-2, with D unclear. V was clipped by 1 base and J by 6 bases, with 6 bases between them. This CDR3 is built from 13 residues. CDR3 sequence: CASSLGFPGELFF. CDR3 nucleotide sequence: TGTGCCAGCAGTTTAGGGTTCCCCGGGGAGCTGTTTTTT.

This clonotype was found a few times. The chain links TRBV29-1 to TRBJ2-1; perhaps TRBD2 as D (6 bases). Germline assignment: CDR1 SQVTM and CDR2 ANQGSEA. Trimming shortened V by 4 bases and J by 9 bases, and 10 bases separated the two germline ends. CDR3 length: 11 amino acids. The chain's CDR3 is CSVVRDFEQFF. CDR3 DNA: TGCAGCGTTGTAAGGGACTTTGAGCAGTTCTTC.

The CDR3 DNA follows: TGCAGTGCTAGCCGGAGCCTAGCGGAAGCCAAAAACATTCAGTACTTC. It translates to CSASRSLAEAKNIQYF. This chain joins TRBV20-1 and TRBJ2-4; 7 positions agree with TRBD2. CDR1 is DFQATT, CDR2 SNEGSKA, per germline (reference sequence). The CDR3 consists of 16 residues. V lost 3 bases, J lost 0 bases, and 8 bases stayed unmatched.

The genes are TRBV9 and TRBJ2-3; perhaps TRBD2 as D (5 bases). This CDR3 contains 13 residues. With 4 bases removed from V and 7 bases from J, the gap between germline ends came to 13 bases. Germline values: CDR1 SGDLS, CDR2 YYNGEE. The CDR3 is CASSPGSLNTQYF. For the CDR3, the DNA is TGTGCCAGCAGCCCTGGGAGCCTAAATACGCAGTATTTT.

DNA for the CDR3: TGTGCCAGCAGTTACTCCCAGCGGGGGGGCTACTACAATGAGCAGTTCTTC. Translation: CASSYSQRGGYYNEQFF. The J gene is TRBJ2-1, the V gene TRBV6-5, with 10 bases aligning to TRBD2. The CDR3 loop spans 17 amino acids. Germline V CDR1 and CDR2: MNHEY, SVGAGI. Losses at the gene ends were 0 bases for V and 3 bases for J; bases not matched to a gene: 5.